This T cell receptor beta chain was recorded in a study of cytomegalovirus exposure and HLA in healthy donors. The study, taken as a whole, reports: A previous analysis found most TCR beta V segments productive roughly 87% or roughly 30% of the time. Testing in vitro showed three CMV-associated chains specific for CMV antigens. There were reportedly fewer N-insertions in an Asian-associated ancestry cluster than the approximately 640-donor mean, in a later analysis.

This clone has more than one count but fewer than ten. Its antigen is not known. Vbeta (60) and Jbeta (13) primers were used in the PCR. Assay used: immunoSEQ multiplex PCR; TCRdb lists only in-frame clones, some missing. The profile shows 55,000 to 65,000 clones, roughly 80% of them singletons. With 3 bases removed from V and 8 bases from J, the gap between germline ends came to 7 bases. CDR3 length equals 12 residues. CDR1 and CDR2 from the germline V gene are MNHNS and SASEGT. Specimen: PBMCs. The V gene is TRBV6-1, the J gene TRBJ1-4; D remains ambiguous. This clonotype was sampled from a woman aged 35 to 49 in good health and CMV-seropositive. CDR3 nucleotides: TGTGCCAGCAGTGAGTTTAGAGAAAAACTGTTTTTT. This codes for CASSEFREKLFF.